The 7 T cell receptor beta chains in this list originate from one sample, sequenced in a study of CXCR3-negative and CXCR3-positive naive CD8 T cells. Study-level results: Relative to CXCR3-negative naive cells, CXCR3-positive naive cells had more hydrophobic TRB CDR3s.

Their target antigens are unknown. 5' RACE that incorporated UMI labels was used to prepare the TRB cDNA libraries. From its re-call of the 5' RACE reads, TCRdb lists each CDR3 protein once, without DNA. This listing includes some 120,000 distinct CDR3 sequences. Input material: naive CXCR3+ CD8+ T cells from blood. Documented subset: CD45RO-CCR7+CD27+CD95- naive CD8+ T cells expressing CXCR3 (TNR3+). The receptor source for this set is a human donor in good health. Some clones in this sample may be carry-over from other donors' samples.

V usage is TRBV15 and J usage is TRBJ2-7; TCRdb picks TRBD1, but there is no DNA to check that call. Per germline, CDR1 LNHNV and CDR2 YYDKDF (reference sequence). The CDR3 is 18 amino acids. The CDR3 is CATSRDSNTGTASHEQYF.

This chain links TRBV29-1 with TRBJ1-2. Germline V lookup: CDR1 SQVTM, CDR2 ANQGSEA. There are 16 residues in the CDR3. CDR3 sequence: CSVLPEKVNTNYGYTF.

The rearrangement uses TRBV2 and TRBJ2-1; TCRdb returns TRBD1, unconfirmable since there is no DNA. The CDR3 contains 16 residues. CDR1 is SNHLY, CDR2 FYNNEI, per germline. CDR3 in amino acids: CASREGQGWSYNEQFF.

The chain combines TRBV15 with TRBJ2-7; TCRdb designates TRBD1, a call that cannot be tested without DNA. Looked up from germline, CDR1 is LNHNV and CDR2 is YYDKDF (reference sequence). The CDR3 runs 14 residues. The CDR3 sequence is CATSKDRPYDKEYF.

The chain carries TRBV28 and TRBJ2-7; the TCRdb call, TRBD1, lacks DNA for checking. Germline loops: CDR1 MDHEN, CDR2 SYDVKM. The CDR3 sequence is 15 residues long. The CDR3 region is CASSLGGAGRYEQYF.

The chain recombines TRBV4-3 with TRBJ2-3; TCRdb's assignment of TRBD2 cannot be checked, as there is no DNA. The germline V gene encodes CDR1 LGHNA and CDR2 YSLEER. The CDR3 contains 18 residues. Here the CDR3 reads CASSQDRLAGDTTDTQYF.

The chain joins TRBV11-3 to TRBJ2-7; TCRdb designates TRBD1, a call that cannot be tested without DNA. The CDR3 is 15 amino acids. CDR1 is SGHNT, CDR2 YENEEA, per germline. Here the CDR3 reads CASRGRGSYSYEQYF.